What follows is one T cell receptor (beta chain) and its context. Assay: immunoSEQ multiplex PCR; the TCRdb copy retains only in-frame clones and omits some. The sample has more than 200,000 clones, about 88% seen once. The sample belongs to a study of blood T cell repertoires in COVID-19. Trimming removed 4 bases from V and 3 bases from J; junction bases left unmatched: 3. Germline lookup yields CDR1 MNHEY and CDR2 SVGAGI. CDR3 length: 15 amino acids. Material for sequencing was peripheral blood. The V and J genes are TRBV6-5 and TRBJ1-3, with 10 bases matching TRBD1. This TCR was sampled from a man aged 25-45 years with active or convalescent COVID-19. For the CDR3, the DNA is TGTGCCAGCAGTTCGGGACAGGGGTTTGGAAACACCATATATTTT. Translating gives CASSSGQGFGNTIYF.